Listed here are 13 T cell receptor beta chains from one sample, sequenced in a study of blood T cell repertoires in COVID-19. The data were produced by immunoSEQ multiplex PCR, yet TCRdb's version contains in-frame clones alone and is incomplete. Here the sample spans about half a million clones, 70% to 90% being singletons. The sequenced material came from peripheral blood. Receptors originate from a human donor in a cohort sampled during active COVID-19.

The V gene is TRBV6-6, the J gene TRBJ1-6; D is ambiguous. Trimming removed 6 bases at V and 8 bases at J, with 8 bases between. The germline gives CDR1 MNHNY, CDR2 SVGAGI (reference sequence). The CDR3 is 12 residues long. CDR3 amino acids: CASREFDSPLHF. DNA of the CDR3: TGTGCCAGCAGGGAGTTTGATTCACCCCTCCACTTT.

The chain joins TRBV2 to TRBJ1-2, with D possibly being TRBD1 (5 bases). V was cut by 2 bases and J by 1 base, with 8 bases left in between. The CDR3 runs to 14 residues. The V gene's germline CDR1 is SNHLY and CDR2 FYNNEI. The DNA of the CDR3 is TGTGCCAGCAGTGAAAGGGGTCATAACTATGGCTACACCTTC. Its translation: CASSERGHNYGYTF.

The chain couples TRBV10-2 to TRBJ1-2; 7 bases are a match to TRBD1. Trimming cost V 7 bases and J 8 bases; bases outside gene matches: 7. The germline CDR1 and CDR2 sequences are WSHSY and SAAADI. The CDR3 contains 12 residues. The CDR3 DNA sequence: TGCGCCAGCACTACTAACAGGGGAGGCTACACCTTC. Amino acids: CASTTNRGGYTF.

This clone has only one observation. The rearrangement links TRBV25-1 to TRBJ1-2, with 7 bases matching TRBD1. With 4 bases clipped from V and 8 bases from J, the junction kept 10 bases outside the gene matches. The CDR3 sequence is 14 residues long. Looked up from germline, CDR1 is MGHDK and CDR2 is SYGVNS. The chain's CDR3 is CASSGDREVRGYTF. In DNA, the CDR3 is TGTGCCAGCAGTGGAGACAGGGAGGTTCGAGGCTACACCTTC.

The V gene is TRBV28, the J gene TRBJ1-2; D gene ambiguous. With 6 bases removed from V and 0 bases from J, the gap between germline ends came to 14 bases. There are 15 residues in the CDR3. Per the germline V gene, CDR1 is MDHEN and CDR2 is SYDVKM. This chain's CDR3 is CASSEERRPNYGYTF. CDR3 in DNA: TGTGCCAGCAGCGAAGAGCGGCGGCCTAACTATGGCTACACCTTC.

The rearrangement uses TRBV6-5 and TRBJ1-3; maybe TRBD1 (6 bases). Per germline, CDR1 MNHEY and CDR2 SVGAGI. The CDR3 loop spans 15 amino acids. The V and J ends lost 3 bases and 2 bases respectively, with 11 bases between them. DNA of the CDR3: TGTGCCAGCAGTTATGCGGGGGGCCCTGGAAACACCATATATTTT. Residues: CASSYAGGPGNTIYF.

J is TRBJ1-1 and V is TRBV6-6; 7 bases map to TRBD1. The CDR3 is made up of 14 amino acids. V was pared by 6 bases and J by 7 bases, with 11 bases of the junction left unmatched. Germline CDR1 and CDR2: MNHNY and SVGAGI (reference sequence). CDR3: CASRNRDSAGEAFF. DNA for the CDR3: TGTGCCAGCAGAAACCGGGACAGCGCGGGTGAAGCTTTCTTT.

The V and J genes are TRBV9 and TRBJ2-1, with a possible D match to TRBD1 (6 bases). This CDR3 has 15 residues. Trimming removed 0 bases at V and 6 bases at J, with 13 bases between. Per the germline V gene, CDR1 is SGDLS and CDR2 is YYNGEE. The CDR3 nucleotides are TGTGCCAGCAGCGTAGTTGACAGGTGGGGCAATGAGCAGTTCTTC. Its protein product is CASSVVDRWGNEQFF.

The rearrangement links TRBV29-1 to TRBJ2-3; 7 bases line up with TRBD1. V shed 2 bases, J shed 2 bases, and the junction held 7 bases outside the gene matches. Germline loops: CDR1 SQVTM, CDR2 ANQGSEA. CDR3 length equals 15 residues. As DNA, the CDR3 is TGCAGCGTTGAATCTAGGGGGCTGTTCACAGATACGCAGTATTTT. The encoded protein is CSVESRGLFTDTQYF.

Only a few counts were recorded for this clone. The chain carries TRBV12-3 or TRBV12-4 and TRBJ1-2; D unclear. The V gene lost 0 bases and the J gene lost 7 bases, with 9 bases spanning the gap. CDR3 length equals 13 residues. CDR3 loop: CASSLASGFGYTF. In nucleotides, the CDR3 is TGTGCCAGCAGTTTAGCGTCCGGGTTTGGCTACACCTTC.

The V and J genes are TRBV5-1 and TRBJ2-1; weak D call: TRBD2 (5 bases). The CDR3 is made up of 12 amino acids. Germline values: CDR1 SGHRS, CDR2 YFSETQ. Between the trimmed V and J ends, which lost 0 bases and 9 bases, there was a span of 7 bases. CDR3 loop: CASSLVGGEQFF. CDR3 nucleotide sequence: TGCGCCAGCAGCTTGGTCGGAGGTGAGCAGTTCTTC.

The CDR3 nucleotides are TGCGCCAGCCATTTTCCACTAGCGGGAAGCGAGCAGTACTTC. Translated, it gives CASHFPLAGSEQYF. The rearrangement uses TRBV5-1 and TRBJ2-7; 10 bases agree with TRBD2. With V trimmed by 7 bases and J by 6 bases, 10 bases remained unmatched. From germline, CDR1 is SGHRS and CDR2 YFSETQ. The CDR3 has 14 residues.

This clone was seen repeatedly, ten times or more. The chain uses TRBV5-4 and TRBJ2-7, with TRBD2 identical over 10 bases. Trimming removed 0 bases from V and 3 bases from J; junction bases left unmatched: 3. The germline gives CDR1 SGHNT, CDR2 YYREEE (reference sequence). The CDR3 loop spans 15 amino acids. The CDR3 DNA reads TGTGCCAGCAGCTTGGTACTAGCGGGGAGCTACGAGCAGTACTTC. Protein sequence: CASSLVLAGSYEQYF.